The 22 T cell receptor beta chains given below trace back to one sample, sequenced in a study of beta chain features in type 1 diabetes. Every bit of the isolated RNA underwent reverse transcription, so sequencing read expressed TCRB transcripts. TCRdb's table, derived via immunoSEQ multiplex PCR, lists solely in-frame clones and lacks some. The table lists 900,000 or so clones, 15% to 20% of them singletons. Sequencing was done on a sample of naive CD4+ T cells from blood. These receptors all come from a woman under 30 in good health.

The table lists this clone with a few counts. The chain couples TRBV7-2 to TRBJ2-1; tentatively, D is TRBD2 (6 bases). This CDR3 contains 14 residues. Germline V lookup: CDR1 SGHTA, CDR2 FQGNSA. Trimming removed 4 bases from V and 5 bases from J, with 12 bases in between. CDR3 region: CASSSHSGHNEQFF. CDR3 DNA sequence: TGTGCCAGCAGCTCCCATAGCGGACACAATGAGCAGTTCTTC.

This clone was observed a few times. The sample has other DNA sequences that encode this CDR3 too. V usage is TRBV6-1 and J usage is TRBJ2-7, with unresolved D. Germline assignment: CDR1 MNHNS and CDR2 SASEGT. Trimming left V 1 base short and J 4 bases short, with 2 bases between. The CDR3 length is 11 residues. The CDR3 protein is CASSEGYEQYF. DNA for the CDR3: TGTGCCAGCAGTGAAGGGTACGAGCAGTACTTC.

The chain couples TRBV13 to TRBJ2-1; D uncertain. The CDR3 runs 13 residues. In germline, CDR1 is PRHDT, CDR2 FYEKMQ (reference sequence). V was cut by 1 base and J by 5 bases, with 6 bases left in between. The CDR3 is CASSLEGNNEQFF. The CDR3 DNA sequence: TGTGCCAGCAGCTTAGAAGGGAACAATGAGCAGTTCTTC. Supplemented by reference TRBV13 and TRBJ2-1, the full variable domain reads AAGVIQSPRHLIKEKRETATLKCYPIPRHDTVYWYQQGPGQDPQFLISFYEKMQSDKGSIPDRFSAQQFSDYHSELNMSSLELGDSALYFCASSLEGNNEQFFGPGTRLTVL.

This clone came up a few times. The chain joins TRBV9 to TRBJ1-4; D remains unclear. CDR1 is SGDLS and CDR2 is YYNGEE in the germline V gene. Trimming cost V 5 bases and J 1 base, with 9 bases left between them. The length of the CDR3 is 14 residues. CDR3 nucleotides: TGTGCCAGCAGTGAGGGCGGAACTAATGAAAAACTGTTTTTT. Its translation: CASSEGGTNEKLFF.

This clone was observed a few times. This chain connects TRBV25-1 to TRBJ1-2, with D possibly being TRBD1 (5 bases). CDR1 MGHDK and CDR2 SYGVNS come from the germline V gene. With 8 bases removed from V and 8 bases from J, the gap between germline ends came to 18 bases. CDR3 size: 13 residues. This chain's CDR3 is CASGSGSGWGYTF. The DNA for the CDR3 is TGTGCCAGCGGGTCAGGCTCAGGGTGGGGCTACACCTTC.

A few counts support this clone. V gene TRBV28 combines with J gene TRBJ2-3, with a weak D call TRBD2 (7 bases). V lost 3 bases, J lost 1 base, and 14 bases lay in between. CDR1 and CDR2 from the germline V gene are MDHEN and SYDVKM. The CDR3 loop spans 16 amino acids. The CDR3 DNA follows: TGTGCCAGCAGTTTTCGGCAGGGGAGGGGCACAGATACGCAGTATTTT. This translates into CASSFRQGRGTDTQYF.

This clone has a handful of counts. The chain joins TRBV27 to TRBJ2-7; a weak D match, TRBD2 (5 bases). This CDR3 is 13 amino acids long. CDR1 is MNHEY and CDR2 is SMNVEV in the germline V gene (reference sequence). V lost 4 bases and J lost 7, with 14 bases in between. This CDR3 is CASSSRGLWEQYF. The CDR3 DNA sequence: TGTGCCAGCAGTTCCCGCGGGTTATGGGAGCAGTACTTC.

DNA of the CDR3: TGTGCCAGCAGAGCTCTCCACGGGCGTGGGGAGACCCAGTACTTC. This translates into CASRALHGRGETQYF. This chain joins TRBV6-1 and TRBJ2-5; the D is unclear. CDR1 is MNHNS and CDR2 is SASEGT in the germline V gene. The CDR3 is 15 amino acids. Trimming cost V 6 bases and J 5 bases, with 19 bases left between them.

The chain employs TRBV5-6 and TRBJ2-1; 13 bases line up with TRBD2. CDR3 length: 15 residues. The ends lost 2 bases at V and 9 bases at J; junction bases unmatched: 5. The germline V gene has CDR1 SGHDT and CDR2 YYEEEE. The CDR3 spells CASSLGLAGVSEQFF. CDR3 DNA sequence: TGTGCCAGCAGCTTAGGACTAGCGGGAGTTAGTGAGCAGTTCTTC.

This clone was detected only a few times. The J gene is TRBJ2-7, the V gene TRBV20-1; 9 nucleotides agree with TRBD2. CDR1 is DFQATT, CDR2 SNEGSKA, per germline (reference sequence). The CDR3 has 11 amino acids. The CDR3 loop is CSYSGRAEQYF. The CDR3, as DNA: TGCAGCTATAGCGGGAGAGCCGAGCAGTACTTC.

On this clone: Additional DNA sequences in this sample encode the identical CDR3. The V call is TRBV7-2, the J call TRBJ2-3; D may be TRBD1 or TRBD2 (5 bases each). The V gene lost 5 bases and the J gene lost 3 bases, with 9 bases spanning the gap. CDR1 is SGHTA and CDR2 is FQGNSA in the germline V gene. CDR3 length: 13 residues. The CDR3, as DNA: TGTGCCAGCAGCCTCTGGGGGACAGATACGCAGTATTTT. Its translation: CASSLWGTDTQYF.

The chain links TRBV6-6 to TRBJ1-1; tentative D call: TRBD1 (6 bases). Trimming shortened V by 2 bases and J by 1 base, and 14 bases separated the two germline ends. This CDR3 region has 16 residues. Per germline, CDR1 MNHNY and CDR2 SVGAGI (reference sequence). CDR3 nucleotides: TGTGCCAGCAGTTACGGTGGGGGGCAAAGGAACACTGAAGCTTTCTTT. It is translated as CASSYGGGQRNTEAFF.

The chain links TRBV7-9 to TRBJ2-3; TRBD2 aligns across 12 bases. The CDR3 is made up of 16 amino acids. J was trimmed by 3 bases and V by 5 bases; bases with no gene match: 6. Per the germline V gene, CDR1 is SEHNR and CDR2 is FQNEAQ (reference sequence). The CDR3 sequence is CASSRMTSGSTDTQYF. CDR3 in DNA: TGTGCCAGCAGCCGGATGACTAGCGGGAGTACAGATACGCAGTATTTT. Supplemented by reference TRBV7-9 and TRBJ2-3, the full variable domain reads DTGVSQNPRHKITKRGQNVTFRCDPISEHNRLYWYRQTLGQGPEFLTYFQNEAQLEKSRLLSDRFSAERPKGSFSTLEIQRTEQGDSAMYLCASSRMTSGSTDTQYFGPGTRLTVL.

There are a few counts of this clone. V gene TRBV28 combines with J gene TRBJ2-7, with 10 bases lining up with TRBD2. Germline-derived CDR1 and CDR2 are MDHEN and SYDVKM. The V and J ends lost 2 bases and 3 bases, in that order; junction bases with no gene match: 4. This CDR3 spans 15 amino acids. CDR3 residues: CASSLVSSGSYEQYF. Written as DNA, the CDR3 is TGTGCCAGCAGTTTAGTGTCTAGCGGGAGCTACGAGCAGTACTTC.

The chain uses TRBV14 and TRBJ2-5; 9 bases are shared with TRBD1. Per germline, CDR1 SGHDN and CDR2 FVKESK. Trimming at V came to 5 bases and at J to 3 bases, leaving 10 bases not matched to a gene. CDR3 length: 16 amino acids. CDR3 residues: CASSIEPGQGEETQYF. For the CDR3, the DNA is TGTGCCAGCAGCATTGAGCCGGGACAGGGTGAAGAGACCCAGTACTTC.

This clone has more than one count but fewer than ten. The V and J genes are TRBV2 and TRBJ1-4; possibly TRBD1 for D (6 bases). Between the trimmed V and J ends, which lost 5 bases and 6 bases, there was a span of 19 bases. Germline V lookup: CDR1 SNHLY, CDR2 FYNNEI. The CDR3 sequence is 16 residues long. CDR3 residues: CASSTLTLDSYEKLFF. The DNA for the CDR3 is TGTGCCAGCAGTACGCTCACTTTGGACAGCTATGAAAAACTGTTTTTT.

This clone was observed a handful of times. Other DNA sequences in the same sample also yield this CDR3. The chain uses TRBV7-2 and TRBJ2-3; the match to TRBD2 covers 8 bases. Germline-derived CDR1 and CDR2 are SGHTA and FQGNSA. Trimming cost V 3 bases and J 4 bases; bases outside gene matches: 0. The CDR3 has 13 amino acids. CDR3 amino acids: CASSFSGADTQYF. For the CDR3, the DNA is TGTGCCAGCAGCTTTAGCGGGGCAGATACGCAGTATTTT.

The sample holds a few counts of this clone. The V gene is TRBV6-6, the J gene TRBJ2-4, with a tentative D call TRBD1 (6 bases). With 6 bases removed from V and 9 bases from J, the gap between germline ends came to 18 bases. This CDR3 comprises 14 residues. The V gene's germline CDR1 is MNHNY and CDR2 SVGAGI (reference sequence). In nucleotides, the CDR3 is TGTGCCAGCAGACTACGGACAGCGGATAGCATTCAGTACTTC. This gives the protein CASRLRTADSIQYF.

The J gene is TRBJ1-2, the V gene TRBV7-3, with D possibly matching TRBD1 (6 bases). With 5 bases removed from V and 5 bases from J, the gap between germline ends came to 15 bases. The length of the CDR3 is 14 residues. Germline CDR1 is SGHTA and CDR2 is FQGTGA. CDR3 sequence: CASSPRGGQYGYTF. CDR3 nucleotide sequence: TGTGCCAGCAGCCCCCGGGGAGGACAGTATGGCTACACCTTC.

This clone came up a few times. The chain carries TRBV6-6 and TRBJ2-5; the match to TRBD2 covers 13 bases. The CDR3 length is 15 residues. CDR1 and CDR2 (germline): MNHNY, SVGAGI (reference sequence). V lost 6 bases and J lost 5; bases outside the gene matches: 6. CDR3 sequence (DNA): TGTGCCAGCAGACAAAGGACTAGCGGGAGTGAGACCCAGTACTTC. This translates into CASRQRTSGSETQYF.

The V and J genes are TRBV19 and TRBJ1-1; 9 nucleotides agree with TRBD1. The CDR3 runs to 14 residues. The germline CDR1 and CDR2 sequences are LNHDA and SQIVND (reference sequence). V shed 5 bases and J 6 bases; nucleotides not matched to a gene: 7. The CDR3, as DNA: TGTGCCAGTAGTGCTTGGGACAGGGCATCTGAAGCTTTCTTT. Residues: CASSAWDRASEAFF.

The V gene is TRBV10-1, the J gene TRBJ2-5; no firm D call. The CDR3 is 13 residues long. The V and J ends lost 6 bases and 1 base respectively, with 9 bases between them. Germline CDR1 WNHNN, CDR2 SYGVQD (reference sequence). CDR3 sequence reads: CASSAQLQETQYF. The CDR3 bases are TGCGCCAGCAGCGCCCAACTCCAAGAGACCCAGTACTTC.